Listed here are 8 T cell receptor beta chains from one sample, sequenced in a study of response to subunit inactivated influenza vaccine. TCRdb re-called the RT-PCR reads through MiXCR, storing one row per CDR3 protein. The profile shows hundreds of thousands of distinct CDR3 sequences, about 11% of them singletons. The source was PBMCs from blood, collected on the day of vaccination. The source is a man aged 45 to 65 who received an inactivated influenza vaccine.

This clonotype was found many times. This chain joins TRBV3-1 and TRBJ1-1; 7 nucleotides line up with TRBD1. Per the germline V gene, CDR1 is LGHDT and CDR2 is YNNKEL (reference sequence). There are 13 residues in the CDR3. J gave up 8 bases and V 3 bases, and 6 bases lay outside the gene matches. The CDR3 DNA sequence: TGTGCCAGCAGCCATGACAGGGCATCCGAAGCTTTCTTT. It is translated as CASSHDRASEAFF.

The chain uses TRBV27 and TRBJ1-6; 9 bases fit TRBD1. Germline lookup yields CDR1 MNHEY and CDR2 SMNVEV (reference sequence). The CDR3 contains 16 residues. With V trimmed by 9 bases and J by 4 bases, 10 bases remained unmatched. CDR3 coding DNA: TGTGCCAGTAGGAGGGGACAGGGCACGTATAATTCACCCCTCCACTTT. Translated, it gives CASRRGQGTYNSPLHF.

Many counts were recorded for this clonotype. V and J are TRBV7-9 and TRBJ1-5, with D hard to call. The V end lost 3 bases, the J end lost 6 bases, and 6 bases lay between the germline ends. CDR1 and CDR2 from the germline V gene are SEHNR and FQNEAQ (reference sequence). The length of the CDR3 is 12 residues. As DNA, the CDR3 is TGTGCCAGCAGCTTGTGGGGTCAGCCCCAGCATTTT. Amino acid sequence: CASSLWGQPQHF.

Only a few counts were recorded for this clonotype. The genes are TRBV20-1 and TRBJ2-7, with D possibly matching TRBD2 (6 bases). Per germline, CDR1 DFQATT and CDR2 SNEGSKA (reference sequence). The ends were cut back, 3 bases at V and 3 bases at J, with 15 bases in the middle. The CDR3 has 14 amino acids. CDR3 DNA: TGCAGTGCTAGCCCCGCGCGGGGCGGCTACGAGCAGTACTTC. It encodes CSASPARGGYEQYF.

This clonotype was seen a handful of times. J is TRBJ1-2 and V is TRBV21-1. TRBV21-1 is tagged as a pseudogene. The CDR3 is 15 amino acids. CDR3 residues: CASSNHSEANYGYTF. The CDR3 nucleotides are TGTGCCAGCAGCAACCACTCAGAGGCGAACTATGGCTACACCTTC.

Comment on this clonotype: A read error may account for a junction end that differs from germline. V usage is TRBV20-1 and J usage is TRBJ2-1, with D maybe TRBD2 (5 bases). Germline V gene lookup returns CDR1 DFQATT and CDR2 SNEGSKA (reference sequence). The CDR3 loop spans 18 amino acids. This CDR3 is CTARDLRESIVSYNEQFF. As DNA, the CDR3 is TGCACTGCTAGAGATCTGAGGGAGTCCATAGTCTCCTACAATGAGCAGTTCTTC.

This clonotype was detected many times. The chain couples TRBV29-1 to TRBJ2-7; weak D call: TRBD2 (5 bases). V lost 6 bases and J 4 bases, leaving 13 bases between the germline ends. Germline CDR1 and CDR2: SQVTM and ANQGSEA. The CDR3 is made up of 12 amino acids. For the CDR3, the DNA is TGCAGCGTCCTAAGAGGGTATTACGAGCAGTACTTC. Its translation is CSVLRGYYEQYF.

This sequence joins TRBV2 and TRBJ2-3; D is unresolved. Germline V gene sequence: CDR1 SNHLY, CDR2 FYNNEI. Trimming cost V 6 bases and J 0 bases, with 10 bases left between them. The CDR3 covers 14 residues. CDR3 loop: CASSHPDSTDTQYF. CDR3 coding DNA: TGTGCCAGCAGCCACCCCGACAGCACAGATACGCAGTATTTT.